The 26 T cell receptor beta chains presented below share a single source sample, sequenced in a study of T cell changes during pregnancy in multiple sclerosis. The data were produced by immunoSEQ multiplex PCR, yet TCRdb's version contains in-frame clones alone and is incomplete. The sample includes tens of thousands of clones, roughly 90% of them seen just once. This sample comprised peripheral blood, obtained after pregnancy. These receptors were taken from a female donor in good health, enrolled as a control in a pregnancy study.

The genes are TRBV2 and TRBJ1-1; TRBD1 aligns across 8 bases. V lost 5 bases to trimming and J lost 4 bases; unmatched junction nucleotides: 6. The CDR3 covers 14 residues. Germline assignment: CDR1 SNHLY and CDR2 FYNNEI. The CDR3 is CASSYRGGSTEAFF. The CDR3 bases are TGTGCCAGCAGTTACAGGGGGGGGAGCACTGAAGCTTTCTTT.

This chain joins TRBV30 and TRBJ2-2, with D possibly matching TRBD2 (5 bases). Trimming removed 6 bases at V and 7 bases at J, with 12 bases between. This CDR3 contains 12 residues. Per germline, CDR1 GTSNPN and CDR2 SVGIG (reference sequence). Here the CDR3 DNA reads TGTGCCTGCCCTAGGGCGGGCGGGGAGCTGTTTTTT. Its protein product is CACPRAGGELFF. The variable domain in full, completed from reference TRBV30 and TRBJ2-2, reads SQTIHQWPATLVQPVGSPLSLECTVEGTSNPNLYWYRQAAGRGLQLLFYSVGIGQISSEVPQNLSASRPQDRQFILSSKKLLLSDSGFYLCACPRAGGELFFGEGSRLTVL.

V usage is TRBV6-5 and J usage is TRBJ2-7; tentatively, D is TRBD2 (5 bases). The V end was cut by 6 bases, the J end by 0 bases, with 12 bases between. Germline values: CDR1 MNHEY, CDR2 SVGAGI. The CDR3 extends over 14 amino acids. The CDR3 DNA follows: TGTGCCAGCAGGTACCAGCGGAGCTCCTACGAGCAGTACTTC. Protein product: CASRYQRSSYEQYF.

V is TRBV7-8 and J is TRBJ1-2; weak D call: TRBD1 (6 bases). V lost 1 base to trimming and J lost 3 bases, with 21 bases between them. The germline V gene encodes CDR1 SGHVS and CDR2 FQNEAQ. This CDR3 contains 18 residues. DNA for the CDR3: TGTGCCAGCAGCTTAGATTCTGTTCCACGGGAGGGGGACTATGGCTACACCTTC. This sequence encodes CASSLDSVPREGDYGYTF.

The chain joins TRBV13 to TRBJ2-7; 8 positions agree with TRBD2. Trimming cost V 5 bases and J 2 bases; bases outside gene matches: 11. The CDR3 has 16 residues. CDR1 and CDR2 from the germline V gene are PRHDT and FYEKMQ (reference sequence). The CDR3 DNA reads as TGTGCCAGCAGCCCCCTTCCGGGGGGGCTCCCCTACGAGCAGTACTTC. Its protein is CASSPLPGGLPYEQYF.

As to this clone: One end of the junction varies from germline; a read error may be responsible. V gene TRBV20-1 combines with J gene TRBJ2-5, with 7 bases matching TRBD1. CDR1 is DFQATT and CDR2 is SNEGSKA in the germline V gene (reference sequence). The CDR3 sequence is 11 residues long. DNA of the CDR3: TGCAGTGCTCTCAGACTGGGACAGAGTAACTTC. Translation gives CSALRLGQSNF.

The J gene is TRBJ2-3, the V gene TRBV5-5; 10 positions agree with TRBD2. Germline trimming cut 3 bases from V and 6 bases from J; bases unmatched to any gene: 13. Germline V CDR1 and CDR2: SGHKS, YYEKEE (reference sequence). The CDR3 is 17 amino acids. The CDR3 sequence is CASSSRGSGGATDTQYF. The DNA for the CDR3 is TGTGCCAGCAGCTCCCGGGGCAGCGGGGGGGCCACCGATACGCAGTATTTT. The full variable domain, with the rest looked up from reference TRBV5-5 and TRBJ2-3, is DAGVTQSPTHLIKTRGQQVTLRCSPISGHKSVSWYQQVLGQGPQFIFQYYEKEERGRGNFPDRFSARQFPNYSSELNVNALLLGDSALYLCASSSRGSGGATDTQYFGPGTRLTVL.

This chain uses TRBV6-4 with TRBJ2-2, with 7 bases matching TRBD2. Germline CDR1 MRHNA, CDR2 SNTAGT. Losses at the gene ends were 10 bases for V and 0 bases for J; bases not matched to a gene: 2. This CDR3 region has 13 residues. The CDR3: CATLAPNTGELFF. The CDR3 DNA follows: TGTGCCACACTAGCGCCGAACACCGGGGAGCTGTTTTTT.

The J gene is TRBJ2-5, the V gene TRBV4-1; TRBD2 matches at 8 bases. The trim removed 0 bases at V and 5 bases at J, leaving 5 bases unmatched. This CDR3 spans 15 amino acids. Per the germline V gene, CDR1 is MGHRA and CDR2 is YSYEKL. The DNA for the CDR3 is TGCGCCAGCAGCCAAGAGGGAGCGGGAGTGGAGACCCAGTACTTC. As protein: CASSQEGAGVETQYF.

This clone appeared once. V gene TRBV5-4 combines with J gene TRBJ1-2; D is perhaps TRBD1 (5 bases). The CDR3 is made up of 13 amino acids. V lost 5 bases and J lost 2, with 10 bases in between. Looked up from germline, CDR1 is SGHNT and CDR2 is YYREEE (reference sequence). CDR3 nucleotides: TGTGCCAGCAGACCTCAGGGAAACTATGGCTACACCTTC. Amino acid sequence: CASRPQGNYGYTF.

V usage is TRBV9 and J usage is TRBJ2-6; D remains ambiguous. The CDR3 totals 14 residues. In germline, CDR1 is SGDLS, CDR2 YYNGEE. Deletions cut 3 bases from V and 4 bases from J, with 8 bases between. CDR3 DNA sequence: TGTGCCAGCAGCGCAAGTAGCGGGGCCAACGTCCTGACTTTC. It encodes CASSASSGANVLTF.

The chain recombines TRBV11-3 with TRBJ1-3; TRBD1 matches 7 bases. CDR1 SGHNT and CDR2 YENEEA come from the germline V gene. This CDR3 contains 18 residues. The J segment lost 1 base and the V segment lost 0 bases, leaving 9 bases of the junction unmatched. This chain's CDR3 is CASSLEGGTAMSGNTIYF. The CDR3 bases are TGTGCCAGCAGCTTAGAGGGCGGGACAGCTATGTCTGGAAACACCATATATTTT.

In this sample, this clone is medium-sized. The chain carries TRBV6-5 and TRBJ2-7; 10 nucleotides line up with TRBD1. The CDR3 consists of 14 residues. Germline assignment: CDR1 MNHEY and CDR2 SVGAGI. Trimming removed 5 bases from V and 2 bases from J; junction bases left unmatched: 3. The chain's CDR3 is CASSDGTGAYEQYF. CDR3 in DNA: TGTGCCAGCAGTGACGGGACAGGGGCCTACGAGCAGTACTTC.

The chain has TRBV7-8 and TRBJ2-1; D is perhaps TRBD2 (6 bases). The CDR3 is made up of 17 amino acids. Trimming removed 3 bases at V and 4 bases at J, with 19 bases between. Germline V gene lookup returns CDR1 SGHVS and CDR2 FQNEAQ. The CDR3 bases are TGTGCCAGCAGCTTCCCCACTGGGGCGGGAATTTACAATGAGCAGTTCTTC. Its translation: CASSFPTGAGIYNEQFF.

The rearrangement joins TRBV4-1 to TRBJ1-1; D remains ambiguous. This CDR3 comprises 15 residues. CDR1 and CDR2 from the germline V gene are MGHRA and YSYEKL. Trimming shortened V by 2 bases and J by 6 bases, and 16 bases separated the two germline ends. The CDR3 region is CASSQSGRAGAEAFF. CDR3 nucleotides: TGCGCCAGCAGCCAATCGGGAAGGGCGGGCGCTGAAGCTTTCTTT.

The chain employs TRBV5-5 and TRBJ2-7, with 9 bases matching TRBD1. The junction had 8 bases not matched to a gene; V was cut back by 3 bases and J by 1 base. This CDR3 is 16 amino acids long. The V gene's germline CDR1 is SGHKS and CDR2 YYEKEE (reference sequence). The CDR3, as DNA: TGTGCCAGCAGCTCGAAGGGACAGGGTGGGTCCTACGAGCAGTACTTC. As protein: CASSSKGQGGSYEQYF.

The rearrangement links TRBV7-6 to TRBJ1-1, with 9 bases matching TRBD1. V shed 5 bases and J 4 bases; nucleotides not matched to a gene: 5. The CDR3 is made up of 14 amino acids. The germline V gene encodes CDR1 SGHVS and CDR2 FNYEAQ. CDR3 nucleotides: TGTGCCAGCAGCATCCGGACAGGGGCCACTGAAGCTTTCTTT. Amino acid sequence: CASSIRTGATEAFF.

This chain uses TRBV6-5 with TRBJ2-3; 7 bases map to TRBD2. Germline V lookup: CDR1 MNHEY, CDR2 SVGAGI. Germline trimming cut 5 bases from V and 2 bases from J; bases unmatched to any gene: 7. This CDR3 is 15 amino acids long. CDR3 sequence (DNA): TGTGCCAGCAGTGGGAACGGGGGGTACACAGATACGCAGTATTTT. Amino acids: CASSGNGGYTDTQYF.

In its sample, this clone was seen once. The chain employs TRBV9 and TRBJ1-2; 7 nucleotides line up with TRBD1. Germline V gives CDR1 SGDLS, CDR2 YYNGEE. Trimming at V came to 3 bases and at J to 2 bases, leaving 7 bases not matched to a gene. The CDR3 has 15 residues. CDR3 protein: CASSGAGGGNYGYTF. CDR3 DNA sequence: TGTGCCAGCAGCGGAGCAGGGGGAGGAAACTATGGCTACACCTTC.

The rearrangement links TRBV5-4 to TRBJ2-3, with 9 bases fitting TRBD2. J lost 6 bases, V lost 1 base, and 6 bases had no gene match. Germline CDR1 is SGHNT and CDR2 is YYREEE (reference sequence). The CDR3 sequence is 15 residues long. The CDR3 region is CASSLSAGGWDTQYF. CDR3 DNA sequence: TGTGCCAGCAGCTTGTCGGCGGGGGGGTGGGATACGCAGTATTTT.

The chain uses TRBV30 and TRBJ2-7; 7 nucleotides line up with TRBD2. This CDR3 is built from 13 residues. Per the germline V gene, CDR1 is GTSNPN and CDR2 is SVGIG (reference sequence). The J segment lost 0 bases and the V segment lost 3 bases, leaving 2 bases of the junction unmatched. CDR3 nucleotide sequence: TGTGCCTGGAGGGGGGGGAGCTCCTACGAGCAGTACTTC. Translation: CAWRGGSSYEQYF.

The V call is TRBV13, the J call TRBJ2-3, with 7 bases fitting TRBD2. The germline V gene has CDR1 PRHDT and CDR2 FYEKMQ (reference sequence). V lost 2 bases and J lost 4; bases outside the gene matches: 9. The CDR3 runs 16 residues. CDR3: CASSLRVGGKADTQYF. The CDR3 DNA follows: TGTGCCAGCAGCTTACGTGTGGGGGGGAAGGCAGATACGCAGTATTTT.

This chain links TRBV27 with TRBJ1-1; unclear D gene. CDR1 is MNHEY, CDR2 SMNVEV, per germline (reference sequence). Between the trimmed V and J ends, which lost 0 bases and 1 base, there was a span of 12 bases. There are 16 residues in the CDR3. The CDR3 DNA sequence: TGTGCCAGCAGTTTATCTGCCATGGCCCGGAACACTGAAGCTTTCTTT. This codes for CASSLSAMARNTEAFF.

The chain carries TRBV5-1 and TRBJ2-3; TRBD2 is a possible D gene (5 bases). This CDR3 contains 14 residues. Trimming took 0 bases from V and 3 from J, leaving 8 bases between them. Germline loops: CDR1 SGHRS, CDR2 YFSETQ. CDR3 nucleotides: TGCGCCAGCAGCTTGGCAAGCGGAACAGATACGCAGTATTTT. Protein product: CASSLASGTDTQYF.

The chain has TRBV7-2 and TRBJ1-5, with D possibly matching TRBD1 (6 bases). Trimming removed 0 bases from V and 2 bases from J, with 14 bases in between. The CDR3 length is 17 residues. The germline V gene encodes CDR1 SGHTA and CDR2 FQGNSA. The CDR3 loop reads CASSLATAGVGNQPQHF. DNA for the CDR3: TGTGCCAGCAGCTTAGCGACCGCAGGGGTGGGCAATCAGCCCCAGCATTTT.

The chain has TRBV6-5 and TRBJ2-7, with 11 bases identical to TRBD2. This CDR3 region has 14 residues. With V trimmed by 4 bases and J by 3 bases, 2 bases remained unmatched. The germline CDR1 and CDR2 sequences are MNHEY and SVGAGI. The CDR3 region is CASSSTSGGYEQYF. As DNA, the CDR3 is TGTGCCAGCAGTTCCACTAGCGGGGGCTACGAGCAGTACTTC.